The 29 T cell receptor beta chains below come from one sample, sequenced in a study of cytomegalovirus exposure and HLA in healthy donors. The PCR contained 60 Vbeta and 13 Jbeta primers. Using immunoSEQ multiplex PCR, the repertoire was profiled, and TCRdb retains in-frame clones only, with some absent. The sample shows around 53,000 clones, around four fifths of them seen only once. The sequenced sample consisted of PBMCs. The receptors stem from a young man in good health and CMV-seronegative.

The chain couples TRBV6-5 to TRBJ1-4; tentatively, D is TRBD1 (5 bases). V lost 0 bases, J lost 7 bases, and 9 bases lay in between. There are 14 residues in the CDR3. Germline V gene lookup returns CDR1 MNHEY and CDR2 SVGAGI. The CDR3 here is CASSYSGGFEKLFF. The CDR3 coding sequence is TGTGCCAGCAGTTACTCGGGGGGTTTTGAAAAACTGTTTTTT.

The CDR3 protein is CASSDQNTGELFF. Here the CDR3 DNA reads TGCGCCAGCAGTGACCAGAACACCGGGGAGCTGTTTTTT. The V gene is TRBV10-1, the J gene TRBJ2-2; D unresolved. The CDR3 has 13 amino acids. The germline V gene has CDR1 WNHNN and CDR2 SYGVQD (reference sequence). Between the trimmed V and J ends, which lost 3 bases and 1 base, there was a span of 3 bases.

The rearrangement links TRBV28 to TRBJ1-5; D not certain. There are 13 residues in the CDR3. Trimming took 2 bases from V and 3 from J, leaving 5 bases between them. The germline V gene has CDR1 MDHEN and CDR2 SYDVKM. The CDR3 DNA reads TGTGCCAGCAGTTTACAACACAATCAGCCCCAGCATTTT. Its translation: CASSLQHNQPQHF.

The gene calls are TRBV5-1 and TRBJ1-4; D remains unclear. From germline, CDR1 is SGHRS and CDR2 YFSETQ. Between the trimmed V and J ends, which lost 3 bases and 4 bases, there was a span of 13 bases. The CDR3 has 15 amino acids. CDR3 protein: CASSSEVGGNEKLFF. The CDR3 DNA follows: TGCGCCAGCAGCTCGGAGGTTGGCGGTAATGAAAAACTGTTTTTT. Full variable domain (outside the CDR3, taken from reference TRBV5-1 and TRBJ1-4): KAGVTQTPRYLIKTRGQQVTLSCSPISGHRSVSWYQQTPGQGLQFLFEYFSETQRNKGNFPGRFSGRQFSNSRSEMNVSTLELGDSALYLCASSSEVGGNEKLFFGSGTQLSVL.

The chain couples TRBV7-9 to TRBJ2-3; a weak D match, TRBD1 (6 bases). CDR1 SEHNR and CDR2 FQNEAQ come from the germline V gene (reference sequence). V gave up 1 base and J gave up 1 base, with 6 bases separating them. The CDR3 length is 14 residues. The CDR3 sequence is CASSLGTGTDTQYF. Written as DNA, the CDR3 is TGTGCCAGCAGCTTAGGGACAGGCACAGATACGCAGTATTTT.

The chain couples TRBV2 to TRBJ2-3; 8 bases match TRBD2. The V gene's germline CDR1 is SNHLY and CDR2 FYNNEI. The CDR3 covers 14 residues. The V segment lost 3 bases and the J segment 6 bases; nucleotides outside the gene matches: 5. The DNA of the CDR3 is TGTGCCAGCAGTGAGGTTGGCGGGGGGGATACGCAGTATTTT. Its protein product is CASSEVGGGDTQYF.

There are a few counts of this clone. The chain is built from TRBV10-3 and TRBJ1-1; 7 nucleotides line up with TRBD1. Germline V CDR1 and CDR2: ENHRY, SYGVKD. The CDR3 has 17 amino acids. V was pared by 6 bases and J by 1 base, with 14 bases of the junction left unmatched. CDR3 residues: CAIRERTGRVSNTEAFF. The CDR3 DNA is TGTGCCATCAGAGAAAGGACAGGTCGGGTGTCGAACACTGAAGCTTTCTTT.

This sequence joins TRBV6-1 and TRBJ1-1; D gene uncertain. Per the germline V gene, CDR1 is MNHNS and CDR2 is SASEGT. This CDR3 contains 14 residues. Trimming removed 5 bases at V and 4 bases at J, with 14 bases between. The CDR3 spells CASSWLSEGTEAFF. CDR3 sequence (DNA): TGTGCCAGCAGTTGGTTAAGCGAGGGCACTGAAGCTTTCTTT.

V usage is TRBV7-2 and J usage is TRBJ1-3, with 7 bases that match TRBD1. Losses at the gene ends were 5 bases for V and 13 bases for J; bases not matched to a gene: 17. This CDR3 is built from 15 residues. Germline assignment: CDR1 SGHTA and CDR2 FQGNSA. In DNA form, the CDR3 reads TGTGCCAGCAGCCCCCGGACAGGCTCTCTTAACTGGATATATTTT. Encoded protein: CASSPRTGSLNWIYF.

The V and J genes are TRBV28 and TRBJ1-1, with D maybe TRBD1 (6 bases). V was pared by 8 bases and J by 10 bases, with 17 bases between. This CDR3 is 12 amino acids long. Germline V gene lookup returns CDR1 MDHEN and CDR2 SYDVKM. The CDR3 region has the DNA TGTGCCAGCCGTTCCACAGGGCCTGGAGCTTTCTTT. This codes for CASRSTGPGAFF.

As to this clone: The CDR3 end shows no conserved phenylalanine or tryptophan, and so a read error is likely. V gene TRBV11-3 combines with J gene TRBJ1-2; D gene uncertain. The CDR3 totals 16 residues. Germline CDR1 SGHNT, CDR2 YENEEA. V gave up 0 bases and J gave up 8 bases, with 19 bases separating them. CDR3 sequence (DNA): TGTGCCAGCAGCTTAGAAAGGCGGAACAACGATCAGGGCTACACCCTC. Its translation: CASSLERRNNDQGYTL.

V and J are TRBV6-1 and TRBJ1-4; 7 nucleotides align to TRBD1. Per germline, CDR1 MNHNS and CDR2 SASEGT. This CDR3 contains 15 residues. V dropped 6 bases and J dropped 3; count of bases not matched to a gene: 7. The CDR3 DNA is TGTGCCAGCAGGAACACAGGGGAGCCTAATGAAAAACTGTTTTTT. It specifies CASRNTGEPNEKLFF.

This clone came up a few times. The J gene is TRBJ2-7, the V gene TRBV4-3, with 9 bases fitting TRBD1. V lost 0 bases, J lost 0 bases, and 6 bases stayed unmatched. The CDR3 is 17 amino acids. The germline CDR1 and CDR2 sequences are LGHNA and YSLEER. The CDR3 loop is CASSQDQRDRVSYEQYF. The CDR3 nucleotides read TGCGCCAGCAGCCAAGATCAAAGGGACAGGGTCTCCTACGAGCAGTACTTC.

This chain joins TRBV30 and TRBJ2-7; 12 bases match TRBD2. This CDR3 region has 14 residues. CDR1 GTSNPN and CDR2 SVGIG come from the germline V gene (reference sequence). V was pared by 7 bases and J by 4 bases, with 8 bases of the junction left unmatched. The CDR3 DNA reads TGTGCCTTCCATACTAGCGGGGGGACTTACGAGCAGTACTTC. Amino acids: CAFHTSGGTYEQYF.

The chain combines TRBV30 with TRBJ1-2; 8 nucleotides match TRBD1. There are 15 residues in the CDR3. V shed 1 base, J shed 4 bases, and the junction held 8 bases outside the gene matches. CDR1 is GTSNPN, CDR2 SVGIG, per germline (reference sequence). The CDR3 nucleotides read TGTGCCTGGAGTGGACAGGGGAATCCCACCTATGGCTACACCTTC. Translating gives CAWSGQGNPTYGYTF.

V and J are TRBV5-8 and TRBJ2-7; 8 nucleotides match TRBD1. Germline V gene lookup returns CDR1 SGHTS and CDR2 YDEGEE. The CDR3 has 15 residues. V trimming: 1 base; J trimming: 2 bases; junction bases outside the gene matches: 5. The CDR3 reads CASSLWTGSTYEQYF. The CDR3 DNA follows: TGTGCCAGCAGCTTGTGGACAGGGAGTACCTACGAGCAGTACTTC.

V gene TRBV19 combines with J gene TRBJ1-4, with a possible D match to TRBD1 (6 bases). This CDR3 is built from 16 residues. V was cut by 6 bases and J by 5 bases, with 19 bases left in between. Germline assignment: CDR1 LNHDA and CDR2 SQIVND (reference sequence). For the CDR3, the DNA is TGTGCCAGTAGGGCCGTCCGGGACATGGGAAATGAAAAACTGTTTTTT. Residues: CASRAVRDMGNEKLFF.

This chain joins TRBV13 and TRBJ2-5; 7 bases are a match to TRBD1. The V gene end was trimmed by 4 bases and the J gene end by 0 bases; junction bases not matched to a gene: 14. The length of the CDR3 is 18 residues. The germline gives CDR1 PRHDT, CDR2 FYEKMQ (reference sequence). The CDR3 region has the DNA TGTGCCAGCAGCTCCCGAGACAGGGTCCAGGGGGACCAAGAGACCCAGTACTTC. Its protein is CASSSRDRVQGDQETQYF. Drawing the rest from reference TRBV13 and TRBJ2-5, the complete variable domain is AAGVIQSPRHLIKEKRETATLKCYPIPRHDTVYWYQQGPGQDPQFLISFYEKMQSDKGSIPDRFSAQQFSDYHSELNMSSLELGDSALYFCASSSRDRVQGDQETQYFGPGTRLLVL.

The gene calls are TRBV7-3 and TRBJ1-6; D is uncertain. V shed 2 bases and J shed 7 bases, with 9 bases lying between them. Germline CDR1 and CDR2: SGHTA and FQGTGA. The CDR3 consists of 14 residues. This chain's CDR3 is CASSLGQPNSPLHF. Here the CDR3 DNA reads TGTGCCAGCAGCTTAGGGCAGCCCAATTCACCCCTCCACTTT.

CDR3 nucleotide sequence: TGTGCCAGCAGTTACTCGGACAGGGTTATAGCTTTCTTT. It codes for CASSYSDRVIAFF. V is TRBV6-5 and J is TRBJ1-1, with 8 bases aligning to TRBD1. With V trimmed by 0 bases and J by 10 bases, 4 bases remained unmatched. This CDR3 has 13 residues. Germline V lookup: CDR1 MNHEY, CDR2 SVGAGI.

The rearrangement joins TRBV2 to TRBJ2-7; 7 bases are shared with TRBD1. The CDR3 contains 14 residues. Germline V lookup: CDR1 SNHLY, CDR2 FYNNEI. The V segment lost 6 bases and the J segment 5 bases; nucleotides outside the gene matches: 10. In DNA, the CDR3 is TGTGCCAGCAGCGATCGACAGGGATATGACGAGCAGTACTTC. This sequence encodes CASSDRQGYDEQYF.

This clone appeared a single time. The rearrangement links TRBV28 to TRBJ1-2, with 7 nucleotides matching TRBD1. After removal of 6 bases from V and 2 bases from J, the junction contained 9 bases not matched to a gene. This CDR3 is built from 15 residues. Germline V gene data show CDR1 as MDHEN and CDR2 as SYDVKM. The CDR3 here is CASRPTGSGNYGYTF. DNA of the CDR3: TGTGCCAGCAGACCGACAGGGTCAGGGAACTATGGCTACACCTTC.

The chain recombines TRBV6-4 with TRBJ2-1; TRBD2 matches at 11 bases. Germline V CDR1 and CDR2: MRHNA, SNTAGT. This CDR3 has 15 residues. V lost 0 bases, J lost 7 bases, and 2 bases stayed unmatched. The CDR3 bases are TGTGCCAGCAGTGACTCTAGCGGGGGGGCTAATGAGCAGTTCTTC. This encodes CASSDSSGGANEQFF.

V and J are TRBV5-8 and TRBJ1-4; D is possibly TRBD1 (5 bases). The CDR3 loop spans 16 amino acids. Trimming pared 2 bases from V and 2 bases from J, leaving 13 bases between. Germline V lookup: CDR1 SGHTS, CDR2 YDEGEE. In DNA form, the CDR3 reads TGTGCCAGCAGCTTCACAGGCACAGCGACTAATGAAAAACTGTTTTTT. Translating it yields CASSFTGTATNEKLFF.

V gene TRBV5-6 combines with J gene TRBJ1-2; 8 nucleotides line up with TRBD1. Germline CDR1 reads SGHDT; CDR2 reads YYEEEE. Germline trimming cut 2 bases from V and 8 bases from J; bases unmatched to any gene: 8. The CDR3 runs 14 residues. This CDR3 is CASSFLGQARGYTF. CDR3 nucleotides: TGTGCCAGCAGCTTCTTGGGACAGGCCCGCGGCTACACCTTC.

As for this clone: Relative to the germline gene, one junction end is altered; a read error may explain this. This rearrangement joins TRBV11-3 to TRBJ2-7, with TRBD1 matching over 12 bases. CDR3 length equals 20 residues. Germline V gene sequence: CDR1 SGHNT, CDR2 YENEEA. The CDR3 spells CASSSQRGQGAAESSYKQYF. The DNA of the CDR3 is TGTGCCAGCAGCTCCCAACGGGGACAGGGGGCCGCGGAAAGCTCCTACAAGCAGTACTTC.

The rearrangement uses TRBV4-1 and TRBJ2-7; TRBD1 agrees at 8 bases. Looked up from germline, CDR1 is MGHRA and CDR2 is YSYEKL. V shed 3 bases and J 6 bases; nucleotides not matched to a gene: 7. The CDR3 loop spans 14 amino acids. This CDR3 is CASSHSDRGSEQYF. CDR3 nucleotides: TGCGCCAGCAGCCACAGCGACAGGGGCTCCGAGCAGTACTTC.

This rearrangement joins TRBV18 to TRBJ2-5; a possible D gene is TRBD1 (6 bases). The CDR3 has 14 residues. With 8 bases removed from V and 5 bases from J, the gap between germline ends came to 18 bases. Per germline, CDR1 KGHSH and CDR2 LQKENI. Here the CDR3 reads CASGEQGGVETQYF. Written as DNA, the CDR3 is TGTGCCAGCGGAGAACAAGGGGGTGTGGAGACCCAGTACTTC.

V and J are TRBV27 and TRBJ1-5; possibly TRBD1 for D (6 bases). This CDR3 is 17 amino acids long. V was clipped by 4 bases and J by 2 bases, with 18 bases between them. The germline gives CDR1 MNHEY, CDR2 SMNVEV (reference sequence). The CDR3: CASSSEGGRAGNQPQHF. The CDR3 DNA sequence: TGTGCCAGCAGTTCCGAAGGGGGAAGAGCAGGCAATCAGCCCCAGCATTTT.